The 26 T cell receptor beta chains in this list originate from one sample, sequenced in a study of shared clonotypes between healthy human individuals. Here immunoSEQ multiplex PCR was the method, and the copy in TCRdb shows in-frame clones only, minus some. The sample yields about 1.1 million clones, roughly 80% seen once. The sample was memory CD4+ T cells from PBMCs. Subset of the sample: CD45RA-negative fraction. The receptors were gathered from a man younger than 35 in good health. Some clones in this sample may be carry-over from other donors' samples.

The rearrangement links TRBV28 to TRBJ2-7; 7 bases are a match to TRBD1. V lost 7 bases to trimming and J lost 8 bases; unmatched junction nucleotides: 14. Per the germline V gene, CDR1 is MDHEN and CDR2 is SYDVKM. The CDR3 covers 14 residues. Written as DNA, the CDR3 is TGTGCCAGCAACCGGGGCCGGGACAGACCTAAGCAGTACTTC. Residues: CASNRGRDRPKQYF.

CDR3 DNA: TGTGCCAGCAGCTCAGAGGGGCGCAATCAGCCCCAGCATTTT. This encodes CASSSEGRNQPQHF. The chain employs TRBV11-2 and TRBJ1-5; maybe TRBD1 (5 bases). Deletions cut 4 bases from V and 2 bases from J, with 9 bases between. Germline CDR1 is SGHAT and CDR2 is FQNNGV. CDR3 length: 14 amino acids.

The chain is built from TRBV11-1 and TRBJ2-1; perhaps TRBD2 as D (6 bases). The germline V and J ends were trimmed by 0 bases and 0 bases, with 9 bases remaining between them. The length of the CDR3 is 16 residues. Germline loops: CDR1 SGHAT, CDR2 FQDESV (reference sequence). The DNA of the CDR3 is TGTGCCAGCAGCTTAGCTGGAGGGAGCTCCTACAATGAGCAGTTCTTC. It yields the protein CASSLAGGSSYNEQFF.

The sample holds many counts of this clone. The chain couples TRBV9 to TRBJ2-1; TRBD2 might be the D (5 bases). V was cut by 3 bases and J by 9 bases, with 22 bases left in between. The germline CDR1 and CDR2 sequences are SGDLS and YYNGEE. The CDR3 runs to 16 residues. The CDR3 DNA reads as TGTGCCAGCAGCGAAGTTAGGGCCTCGGGATGGGTTGAGCAGTTCTTC. Translated, it gives CASSEVRASGWVEQFF.

V gene TRBV5-1 combines with J gene TRBJ2-7, with 8 bases fitting TRBD1. With V trimmed by 2 bases and J by 5 bases, 6 bases remained unmatched. There are 14 residues in the CDR3. Germline loops: CDR1 SGHRS, CDR2 YFSETQ. The CDR3 sequence is CASSLQDRENEQYF. In DNA form, the CDR3 reads TGCGCCAGCAGCTTACAGGACAGGGAGAACGAGCAGTACTTC. Variable domain in full (rest from reference TRBV5-1 and TRBJ2-7): KAGVTQTPRYLIKTRGQQVTLSCSPISGHRSVSWYQQTPGQGLQFLFEYFSETQRNKGNFPGRFSGRQFSNSRSEMNVSTLELGDSALYLCASSLQDRENEQYFGPGTRLTVT.

This chain connects TRBV5-1 to TRBJ2-6; tentative D call: TRBD1 (5 bases). The V gene's germline CDR1 is SGHRS and CDR2 YFSETQ. Between the trimmed V and J ends, which lost 3 bases and 5 bases, there was a span of 9 bases. The CDR3 extends over 14 amino acids. The CDR3 loop reads CASSSDSWANVLTF. DNA for the CDR3: TGCGCCAGCAGCTCTGACAGTTGGGCCAACGTCCTGACTTTC.

The rearrangement links TRBV29-1 to TRBJ1-1; unclear D gene. Per the germline V gene, CDR1 is SQVTM and CDR2 is ANQGSEA. The CDR3 is 13 residues long. V was shortened by 7 bases and J by 2 bases, with 14 bases between the two germline ends. In DNA form, the CDR3 reads TGCAGCGCCCTAGGGTGGACCAACACTGAAGCTTTCTTT. It specifies CSALGWTNTEAFF.

The V and J genes are TRBV5-1 and TRBJ2-7; 12 bases line up with TRBD2. The junction had 9 bases not matched to a gene; V was cut back by 4 bases and J by 7 bases. Germline loops: CDR1 SGHRS, CDR2 YFSETQ. This CDR3 is 15 amino acids long. In DNA, the CDR3 is TGCGCCAGCAGCGGGCTAGCGGGAGGGCCACAAGAGCAGTACTTC. Its translation: CASSGLAGGPQEQYF.

This clone was recorded only once. The chain employs TRBV7-9 and TRBJ1-4; D ambiguous. The CDR3 is 13 residues long. V dropped 5 bases and J dropped 8 bases, with 12 bases sitting between them. CDR1 and CDR2 from the germline V gene are SEHNR and FQNEAQ (reference sequence). The CDR3 protein is CASSLRTVEKLFF. CDR3 nucleotide sequence: TGTGCCAGCAGCCTCCGGACCGTAGAAAAACTGTTTTTT.

The chain joins TRBV5-6 to TRBJ1-1; TRBD1 agrees at 7 bases. This CDR3 comprises 14 residues. Germline V gene lookup returns CDR1 SGHDT and CDR2 YYEEEE. Trimming at V came to 6 bases and at J to 1 base, leaving 6 bases not matched to a gene. For the CDR3, the DNA is TGTGCCAGCAACCGTAGACAGGGGAACACTGAAGCTTTCTTT. Encoded protein: CASNRRQGNTEAFF.

A word on this clone: The sample has other DNA sequences that encode this CDR3 too. The rearrangement uses TRBV7-2 and TRBJ2-1; 10 bases match TRBD2. The J segment lost 4 bases and the V segment lost 1 base, leaving 1 base of the junction unmatched. The CDR3 is 15 residues long. Germline CDR1 and CDR2: SGHTA and FQGNSA. CDR3 bases: TGTGCCAGCAGCTTAGGGACTAGCGGTTACAATGAGCAGTTCTTC. Translation gives CASSLGTSGYNEQFF.

The gene calls are TRBV5-6 and TRBJ1-2, with D possibly being TRBD1 (5 bases). V dropped 3 bases and J dropped 2 bases, with 20 bases sitting between them. The CDR3 runs 17 residues. Looked up from germline, CDR1 is SGHDT and CDR2 is YYEEEE. CDR3 sequence (DNA): TGTGCCAGCAGCTCCCGGGGACCTGGTTGGCCCAACTATGGCTACACCTTC. Amino acids: CASSSRGPGWPNYGYTF. Full variable domain (outside the CDR3, taken from reference TRBV5-6 and TRBJ1-2): DAGVTQSPTHLIKTRGQQVTLRCSPKSGHDTVSWYQQALGQGPQFIFQYYEEEERQRGNFPDRFSGHQFPNYSSELNVNALLLGDSALYLCASSSRGPGWPNYGYTFGSGTRLTVV.

This chain joins TRBV5-1 and TRBJ2-7; 10 bases are shared with TRBD2. This CDR3 has 16 residues. After removal of 4 bases from V and 3 bases from J, the junction contained 10 bases not matched to a gene. Germline V gene data show CDR1 as SGHRS and CDR2 as YFSETQ. CDR3 protein: CASSPRAASGSYEQYF. In DNA form, the CDR3 reads TGCGCCAGCAGCCCTCGGGCGGCTAGCGGGAGCTACGAGCAGTACTTC.

The V gene is TRBV5-8, the J gene TRBJ1-5; 10 positions match TRBD1. The CDR3 contains 16 residues. CDR1 is SGHTS, CDR2 YDEGEE, per germline. J was trimmed by 2 bases and V by 4 bases; bases with no gene match: 6. CDR3 sequence reads: CASSQTGGLGNQPQHF. CDR3 bases: TGTGCCAGCAGCCAGACAGGGGGCTTGGGCAATCAGCCCCAGCATTTT.

The chain is built from TRBV30 and TRBJ1-4, with D perhaps TRBD1 (6 bases). V dropped 2 bases and J dropped 5 bases, with 12 bases sitting between them. From germline, CDR1 is GTSNPN and CDR2 SVGIG (reference sequence). The CDR3 is made up of 14 amino acids. Here the CDR3 reads CAWSWGQKNEKLFF. DNA of the CDR3: TGTGCCTGGAGTTGGGGGCAGAAAAATGAAAAACTGTTTTTT.

For the CDR3, the DNA is TGTGCCAGCAGCATACGACAGCAGAATGAAAAACTGTTTTTT. Translation gives CASSIRQQNEKLFF. This chain uses TRBV14 with TRBJ1-4, with D perhaps matching TRBD1 (5 bases). This CDR3 region has 14 residues. Germline lookup yields CDR1 SGHDN and CDR2 FVKESK. V dropped 5 bases and J dropped 5 bases, with 12 bases sitting between them.

The chain's CDR3 is CASSSQSVNTGELFF. CDR3 in DNA: TGTGCCAGCAGCTCACAGAGTGTGAACACCGGGGAGCTGTTTTTT. This sequence joins TRBV7-2 and TRBJ2-2, with unresolved D. V lost 4 bases and J lost 1, with 10 bases in between. Germline V gene lookup returns CDR1 SGHTA and CDR2 FQGNSA. The CDR3 loop spans 15 amino acids.

About this clone itself: An end of the junction differs from the germline gene, which may be a read error. J is TRBJ1-2 and V is TRBV7-2; D gene ambiguous. The germline V gene encodes CDR1 SGHTA and CDR2 FQGNSA. The CDR3 runs 13 residues. CDR3 amino acids: CASSLARQYGYTF. CDR3 nucleotides: TGTGCCAGCAGCCTAGCCAGGCAGTATGGCTACACCTTC.

V is TRBV19 and J is TRBJ1-1; D gene unclear. V was cut by 6 bases and J by 6 bases, with 8 bases left in between. Germline-derived CDR1 and CDR2 are LNHDA and SQIVND (reference sequence). This CDR3 region has 11 residues. CDR3 in DNA: TGTGCCAGTAGGAACGCGGCTGAAGCTTTCTTT. Amino acid sequence: CASRNAAEAFF.

The V and J genes are TRBV27 and TRBJ2-7, with 7 bases fitting TRBD1. CDR1 is MNHEY, CDR2 SMNVEV, per germline (reference sequence). V lost 2 bases and J lost 0; bases outside the gene matches: 4. The CDR3 runs to 15 residues. The CDR3 sequence is CASSLRTGPSYEQYF. The CDR3 DNA follows: TGTGCCAGCAGTTTAAGGACAGGCCCCTCCTACGAGCAGTACTTC.

The rearrangement uses TRBV5-1 and TRBJ2-7; D might be TRBD2 (5 bases). This CDR3 spans 14 amino acids. The V end was cut by 4 bases, the J end by 7 bases, with 18 bases between. CDR1 and CDR2 from the germline V gene are SGHRS and YFSETQ. This CDR3 is CASSDVGGGGEQYF. CDR3 sequence (DNA): TGCGCCAGCAGCGACGTCGGAGGCGGAGGAGAGCAGTACTTC.

The chain is built from TRBV4-1 and TRBJ2-7; D may be TRBD1 (6 bases). The germline V and J ends were trimmed by 2 bases and 5 bases, with 22 bases remaining between them. Germline CDR1 is MGHRA and CDR2 is YSYEKL. The CDR3 has 17 amino acids. CDR3 nucleotide sequence: TGCGCCAGCAGCCAACCCCCACAGATCCAGGGGCCCAACGAGCAGTACTTC. Amino acid sequence: CASSQPPQIQGPNEQYF.

This clone has a single count. The V and J genes are TRBV6-1 and TRBJ2-7; weak D call: TRBD2 (6 bases). The V gene's germline CDR1 is MNHNS and CDR2 SASEGT. The length of the CDR3 is 13 residues. The V end lost 6 bases, the J end lost 6 bases, and 15 bases lay between the germline ends. The CDR3 sequence is CASRQRALGEQYF. CDR3 DNA: TGTGCCAGCAGGCAGCGGGCGTTGGGCGAGCAGTACTTC.

The genes are TRBV27 and TRBJ2-5; the D gene is possibly TRBD2 (6 bases). V lost 3 bases, J lost 4 bases, and 12 bases lay in between. Germline values: CDR1 MNHEY, CDR2 SMNVEV (reference sequence). The CDR3 consists of 14 residues. CDR3 sequence reads: CASSFGGRGETQYF. DNA for the CDR3: TGTGCCAGCAGTTTCGGGGGTCGGGGAGAGACCCAGTACTTC.

This clone was found once. The chain carries TRBV5-1 and TRBJ2-3, with TRBD1 matching 9 bases. This CDR3 region has 16 residues. Unmatched junction bases numbered 6, after V lost 2 bases and J lost 2 bases. Germline V gene lookup returns CDR1 SGHRS and CDR2 YFSETQ. The CDR3 is CASSFGWDRATDTQYF. Written as DNA, the CDR3 is TGCGCCAGCAGCTTCGGGTGGGACAGGGCCACAGATACGCAGTATTTT. Filled out from reference TRBV5-1 and TRBJ2-3, the complete variable domain reads KAGVTQTPRYLIKTRGQQVTLSCSPISGHRSVSWYQQTPGQGLQFLFEYFSETQRNKGNFPGRFSGRQFSNSRSEMNVSTLELGDSALYLCASSFGWDRATDTQYFGPGTRLTVL.

Notes on this clone: With a far larger clone one base away, a read error is the likely cause. The gene calls are TRBV7-3 and TRBJ2-7, with no clear D. Looked up from germline, CDR1 is SGHTA and CDR2 is FQGTGA. Trimming pared 1 base from V and 6 bases from J, leaving 4 bases between. CDR3 size: 11 residues. As DNA, the CDR3 is TGTGCCAGCAGCTTAAGGGGCGAGCAGTACTTC. Protein sequence: CASSLRGEQYF.